These 10 T cell receptor beta chains were all obtained from the same sample, sequenced in a study of cytomegalovirus exposure and HLA in healthy donors. Libraries were prepared by immunoSEQ multiplex PCR; TCRdb keeps only in-frame clonotypes and omits some of them. This sample has 30,000 to 40,000 clones, with roughly 91% found just once. The specimen was PBMCs. The receptor set was obtained from a man aged 18 to 30 in good health and CMV-seronegative.

The V gene is TRBV5-1, the J gene TRBJ1-3, with D perhaps matching TRBD1 (6 bases). This CDR3 has 16 residues. V shed 2 bases and J shed 2 bases, with 14 bases lying between them. Per the germline V gene, CDR1 is SGHRS and CDR2 is YFSETQ. The chain's CDR3 is CASSFSGGATGNTIYF. In DNA form, the CDR3 reads TGCGCCAGCAGCTTTTCGGGGGGGGCGACTGGAAACACCATATATTTT.

V usage is TRBV1 and J usage is TRBJ2-1; the table's D call TRBD2 went unverified against the DNA. TRBV1 corresponds to a pseudogene. This CDR3 region has 18 residues. CDR3 sequence reads: CTSSQDTGGLAGDYEQFF. The CDR3 DNA reads as TGCACCAGCAGCCAAGACACGGGGGGACTAGCGGGGGACTATGAGCAGTTCTTC.

The chain carries TRBV5-1 and TRBJ2-1; D unclear. CDR1 and CDR2 from the germline V gene are SGHRS and YFSETQ. The CDR3 runs to 15 residues. Trimming stripped 0 bases from V and 3 bases from J, with 10 bases between. For the CDR3, the DNA is TGCGCCAGCAGCTTGGTGTCCGAGAACTACAATGAGCAGTTCTTC. Protein sequence: CASSLVSENYNEQFF.

The CDR3 region has the DNA TGTGCCAGCAGCTTGGGACAAGCCAACAATCAGCCCCAGCATTTT. This gives the protein CASSLGQANNQPQHF. The rearrangement links TRBV7-8 to TRBJ1-5; perhaps TRBD1 as D (6 bases). V lost 3 bases and J 3 bases, leaving 12 bases between the germline ends. Germline assignment: CDR1 SGHVS and CDR2 FQNEAQ. The CDR3 loop spans 15 amino acids. Complete variable domain (other parts from reference TRBV7-8 and TRBJ1-5): GAGVSQSPRYKVAKRGQDVALRCDPISGHVSLFWYQQALGQGPEFLTYFQNEAQLDKSGLPSDRFFAERPEGSVSTLKIQRTQQEDSAVYLCASSLGQANNQPQHFGDGTRLSIL.

The CDR3 loop reads CASSSTSGSYNEQFF. The CDR3, as DNA: TGTGCCAGCAGTTCAACTAGCGGGTCCTACAATGAGCAGTTCTTC. The chain is built from TRBV6-4 and TRBJ2-1; 9 bases map to TRBD2. V shed 5 bases, J shed 1 base, and the junction held 3 bases outside the gene matches. The CDR3 has 15 amino acids. Germline lookup yields CDR1 MRHNA and CDR2 SNTAGT.

The V gene is TRBV13, the J gene TRBJ1-4, with TRBD1 matching over 7 bases. The germline V gene encodes CDR1 PRHDT and CDR2 FYEKMQ (reference sequence). The CDR3 is 14 residues long. The V gene end was trimmed by 2 bases and the J gene end by 7 bases; junction bases not matched to a gene: 4. The CDR3 loop is CASSLFPGGEKLFF. CDR3 DNA sequence: TGTGCCAGCAGCTTATTCCCAGGGGGTGAAAAACTGTTTTTT.

The chain links TRBV2 to TRBJ2-5; 8 bases agree with TRBD2. This CDR3 is 14 amino acids long. Trimming removed 4 bases from V and 5 bases from J; junction bases left unmatched: 6. Germline CDR1 is SNHLY and CDR2 is FYNNEI. This CDR3 is CASSAGGPLETQYF. The CDR3 nucleotides are TGTGCCAGCAGTGCGGGGGGGCCTTTGGAGACCCAGTACTTC.

The chain employs TRBV14 and TRBJ2-5; 8 positions match TRBD1. The trim removed 1 base at V and 3 bases at J, leaving 4 bases unmatched. Germline V gene lookup returns CDR1 SGHDN and CDR2 FVKESK. This CDR3 is built from 15 residues. CDR3 sequence reads: CASSQGQGREETQYF. CDR3 nucleotides: TGTGCCAGCAGCCAAGGACAGGGGAGAGAAGAGACCCAGTACTTC.

V is TRBV7-8 and J is TRBJ2-5; 8 bases map to TRBD2. The J segment lost 5 bases and the V segment lost 0 bases, leaving 5 bases of the junction unmatched. The CDR3 has 15 amino acids. Germline lookup yields CDR1 SGHVS and CDR2 FQNEAQ. The CDR3 DNA reads as TGTGCCAGCAGCTTAGCGGGGACTAGTGGCGAGACCCAGTACTTC. Its protein product is CASSLAGTSGETQYF.

A single count supports this clone. The J gene is TRBJ2-7, the V gene TRBV2; the match to TRBD1 covers 9 bases. The CDR3 runs 14 residues. Germline CDR1 SNHLY, CDR2 FYNNEI. The J segment lost 1 base and the V segment lost 6 bases, leaving 4 bases of the junction unmatched. The CDR3 spells CASRKQGASYEQYF. In DNA form, the CDR3 reads TGTGCCAGCAGGAAACAGGGGGCTTCCTACGAGCAGTACTTC.